One sample yielded the 5 T cell receptor beta chains listed below, sequenced in a study of molecular identifiers for immune sequencing clone quantification. TCRdb passed the PCR reads through MiXCR, listing each CDR3 protein once. The data contain under 350,000 distinct CDR3 sequences, about a quarter of them singletons. Input material: naive CD8+ T cells from blood, with Jurkat cell RNA spiked in. Subset reported: FACS-sorted CD8+CD4-CCR7+CD45RA+ naive T cells. Receptors originate from a human donor in good health. Some libraries in this study had Jurkat cell RNA spiked in.

This clonotype was counted many times. This chain links TRBV19 with TRBJ1-5; D is uncertain. The germline gives CDR1 LNHDA, CDR2 SQIVND (reference sequence). The CDR3 runs to 12 residues. Deletions cut 3 bases from V and 6 bases from J, with 6 bases between. The CDR3 loop is CASSIGPQPQHF. CDR3 coding DNA: TGTGCCAGTAGTATCGGTCCTCAGCCCCAGCATTTT.

To note about this clonotype: A much larger clonotype is one base distant, so this may be a read error. V gene TRBV7-6 combines with J gene TRBJ2-5, with D perhaps matching TRBD1 or TRBD2 (5 bases each). Germline V gene lookup returns CDR1 SGHVS and CDR2 FNYEAQ. This CDR3 contains 17 residues. The CDR3 DNA follows: TGTGCCAGCAGCATCCGCTCGAGGGGTTTCGGCCAAGAGACCCGGTACTTC. Translation: CASSIRSRGFGQETRYF.

This clonotype was seen only once. One base away lies a much larger clone, so this may be a sequencing read error. The CDR3 carries no conserved terminal phenylalanine or tryptophan, so it likely arises from a read error. The gene calls are TRBV3-1 and TRBJ2-7, with D unclear. The V end was cut by 4 bases, the J end by 6 bases, with 7 bases between. This CDR3 contains 11 residues. Germline-derived CDR1 and CDR2 are LGHDT and YNNKEL (reference sequence). DNA for the CDR3: TGTGCCAGCAGCCTGGACGTCGAGCAGTACTCC. This gives the protein CASSLDVEQYS.

This clonotype appeared many times. The rearrangement joins TRBV7-9 to TRBJ2-7; 7 bases are a match to TRBD1. This CDR3 has 13 amino acids. The V gene's germline CDR1 is SEHNR and CDR2 FQNEAQ (reference sequence). The trim removed 6 bases at V and 0 bases at J, leaving 2 bases unmatched. The CDR3 region has the DNA TGTGCCAGCAGACAGGGGTCCTCCTACGAGCAGTACTTC. Translation gives CASRQGSSYEQYF.

This clonotype has ten or more counts. The rearrangement joins TRBV11-2 to TRBJ2-3; no firm D call. V dropped 0 bases and J dropped 2 bases, with 12 bases sitting between them. The CDR3 contains 16 residues. In germline, CDR1 is SGHAT, CDR2 FQNNGV. CDR3 sequence reads: CASSLDEGFVTDTQYF. CDR3 DNA: TGTGCCAGCAGCTTAGATGAAGGGTTTGTCACAGATACGCAGTATTTT.